A single sample gave rise to the 32 T cell receptor beta chains below, sequenced in a study of cytomegalovirus exposure and HLA in healthy donors. In the PCR, 60 Vbeta and 13 Jbeta primers were used. Data came from immunoSEQ multiplex PCR; TCRdb stores just in-frame clones and leaves some out. The profile shows around 150,000 clones, about 75% of them singletons. The sample comprised PBMCs. Source of these receptors: a male donor in good health and CMV-seropositive.

V is TRBV30 and J is TRBJ2-1; D is unresolved. Looked up from germline, CDR1 is GTSNPN and CDR2 is SVGIG (reference sequence). This CDR3 has 15 amino acids. V shed 0 bases and J shed 6 bases, with 15 bases lying between them. This chain's CDR3 is CAWSVLVNVRNEQFF. CDR3 bases: TGTGCCTGGAGTGTACTGGTTAATGTGCGCAATGAGCAGTTCTTC.

The chain carries TRBV11-3 and TRBJ1-1, with D possibly TRBD1 on 5 matching bases. V was shortened by 5 bases and J by 0 bases, with 13 bases between the two germline ends. The germline gives CDR1 SGHNT, CDR2 YENEEA. CDR3 length: 15 amino acids. The CDR3: CASSPHRGLNTEAFF. Written as DNA, the CDR3 is TGTGCCAGCAGCCCCCACCGGGGGTTGAACACTGAAGCTTTCTTT.

J is TRBJ1-1 and V is TRBV6-5; D may be TRBD1 (5 bases). The CDR3 loop spans 15 amino acids. The germline V gene has CDR1 MNHEY and CDR2 SVGAGI. V shed 0 bases and J shed 4 bases, with 12 bases lying between them. CDR3 residues: CASSYSGGGFTEAFF. CDR3 nucleotide sequence: TGTGCCAGCAGTTACTCTGGCGGGGGATTCACTGAAGCTTTCTTT.

V usage is TRBV6-1 and J usage is TRBJ2-1; D is uncertain. From germline, CDR1 is MNHNS and CDR2 SASEGT. V lost 1 base to trimming and J lost 7 bases, with 5 bases between them. This CDR3 region has 12 residues. CDR3 in DNA: TGTGCCAGCAGTGAAGGGGCAAATGAGCAGTTCTTC. Protein: CASSEGANEQFF.

V gene TRBV30 combines with J gene TRBJ1-6, with 11 bases matching TRBD1. This CDR3 comprises 14 residues. Germline V gene sequence: CDR1 GTSNPN, CDR2 SVGIG (reference sequence). J gave up 8 bases and V 1 base, and 1 base lay outside the gene matches. The CDR3 nucleotides read TGTGCCTGGAGTGGGGGACAGGGGGATTCACCCCTCCACTTT. Translating gives CAWSGGQGDSPLHF.

This clone has only one observation. The CDR3 coding sequence is TGTGCCAGCAGTTACCGGAGCTGGGGCACAGATACGCAGTATTTT. It yields the protein CASSYRSWGTDTQYF. This chain links TRBV6-6 with TRBJ2-3; D call uncertain. The CDR3 contains 15 residues. Trimming shortened V by 2 bases and J by 1 base, and 10 bases separated the two germline ends. Germline V gene sequence: CDR1 MNHNY, CDR2 SVGAGI (reference sequence).

The V gene is TRBV6-1, the J gene TRBJ2-1, with 12 positions matching TRBD2. The ends lost 8 bases at V and 10 bases at J; junction bases unmatched: 9. The CDR3 loop spans 14 amino acids. Per germline, CDR1 MNHNS and CDR2 SASEGT. Here the CDR3 reads CASRASGGAKEQFF. In nucleotides, the CDR3 is TGTGCCAGCCGGGCTAGCGGGGGGGCGAAGGAGCAGTTCTTC.

As regards this clone: The identical CDR3 is also encoded by other nucleotide sequences in the sample. The J gene is TRBJ2-5, the V gene TRBV7-9, with 9 bases identical to TRBD1. TRBJ2-7 explains the end of the DNA better; the J call may be wrong. Germline values: CDR1 SEHNR, CDR2 FQNEAQ (reference sequence). This CDR3 region has 13 residues. This chain's CDR3 is CASSPGTGYEQYF. The CDR3 bases are TGTGCCAGCAGCCCCGGGACAGGGTACGAGCAGTACTTC.

This chain uses TRBV2 with TRBJ2-7; 7 bases are shared with TRBD2. CDR1 SNHLY and CDR2 FYNNEI come from the germline V gene. The CDR3 covers 14 residues. V lost 6 bases to trimming and J lost 2 bases; unmatched junction nucleotides: 7. Written as DNA, the CDR3 is TGTGCCAGCAGGGCCCGGGCGGGGGCCTACGAGCAGTACTTC. It codes for CASRARAGAYEQYF. The variable domain in full, with the rest retrieved from reference TRBV2 and TRBJ2-7, is EPEVTQTPSHQVTQMGQEVILRCVPISNHLYFYWYRQILGQKVEFLVSFYNNEISEKSEIFDDQFSVERPDGSNFTLKIRSTKLEDSAMYFCASRARAGAYEQYFGPGTRLTVT.

The chain uses TRBV4-1 and TRBJ2-1, with TRBD1 matching over 10 bases. The CDR3 consists of 16 residues. The junction had 0 bases not matched to a gene; V was cut back by 1 base and J by 0 bases. CDR1 and CDR2 from the germline V gene are MGHRA and YSYEKL. CDR3 DNA sequence: TGCGCCAGCAGCCAAGGGGACAGGGGCTCCTACAATGAGCAGTTCTTC. Translation gives CASSQGDRGSYNEQFF.

The table lists this clone with a few counts. V and J are TRBV2 and TRBJ1-2; D call uncertain. Looked up from germline, CDR1 is SNHLY and CDR2 is FYNNEI. The length of the CDR3 is 11 residues. Trimming took off 4 bases at V and 13 bases at J, with 13 bases between the two ends. CDR3 amino acids: CASSGGEKGTF. CDR3 sequence (DNA): TGTGCCAGCAGTGGTGGGGAGAAGGGCACCTTC.

The chain uses TRBV2 and TRBJ2-2; D not resolved. The germline CDR1 and CDR2 sequences are SNHLY and FYNNEI. The CDR3 is 14 residues long. V was cut by 7 bases and J by 1 base, with 10 bases left in between. The CDR3 nucleotides read TGTGCCAGCAAGCCGTACCTGAACACCGGGGAGCTGTTTTTT. Protein: CASKPYLNTGELFF.

This clone was seen a few times. V gene TRBV7-9 combines with J gene TRBJ1-5; no clear D. Trimming took off 3 bases at V and 7 bases at J, with 13 bases between the two ends. CDR1 and CDR2 from the germline V gene are SEHNR and FQNEAQ (reference sequence). This CDR3 comprises 14 residues. CDR3 sequence (DNA): TGTGCCAGCAGCTTTAACAGCCCTGGGCAGCCCCAGCATTTT. This sequence encodes CASSFNSPGQPQHF.

The genes are TRBV19 and TRBJ2-2, with TRBD1 identical over 7 bases. Germline V CDR1 and CDR2: LNHDA, SQIVND (reference sequence). Losses at the gene ends were 3 bases for V and 4 bases for J; bases not matched to a gene: 2. CDR3 length: 14 residues. CDR3 nucleotide sequence: TGTGCCAGTAGTATCGACAGGGTCACCGGGGAGCTGTTTTTT. Its protein is CASSIDRVTGELFF. The full variable domain, rest sourced from reference TRBV19 and TRBJ2-2, is DGGITQSPKYLFRKEGQNVTLSCEQNLNHDAMYWYRQDPGQGLRLIYYSQIVNDFQKGDIAEGYSVSREKKESFPLTVTSAQKNPTAFYLCASSIDRVTGELFFGEGSRLTVL.

The gene calls are TRBV6-6 and TRBJ2-7, with unresolved D. Trimming left V 7 bases short and J 1 base short, with 11 bases between. This CDR3 is 13 amino acids long. CDR1 MNHNY and CDR2 SVGAGI come from the germline V gene (reference sequence). This CDR3 is CASIREDSYEQYF. DNA of the CDR3: TGTGCCAGCATTAGAGAAGATTCCTACGAGCAGTACTTC.

The rearrangement uses TRBV6-5 and TRBJ1-1; no reliable D call. The CDR3 runs to 14 residues. V was pared by 2 bases and J by 7 bases, with 14 bases between. CDR1 is MNHEY and CDR2 is SVGAGI in the germline V gene. This CDR3 reads CASSYLLDGGEAFF. CDR3 DNA: TGTGCCAGCAGTTACCTACTCGACGGCGGTGAAGCTTTCTTT.

The chain carries TRBV10-3 and TRBJ2-5; 10 nucleotides line up with TRBD2. Germline CDR1 is ENHRY and CDR2 is SYGVKD. V was pared by 3 bases and J by 4 bases, with 5 bases of the junction left unmatched. The CDR3 is 15 residues long. The CDR3 bases are TGTGCCATCAGTGAAGGCAGCGGGGGGGGAGAGACCCAGTACTTC. The encoded protein is CAISEGSGGGETQYF.

This clone has a handful of counts. The rearrangement uses TRBV2 and TRBJ1-2, with D possibly matching TRBD1 (6 bases). The length of the CDR3 is 14 residues. CDR1 and CDR2 from the germline V gene are SNHLY and FYNNEI. Trimming stripped 5 bases from V and 4 bases from J, with 14 bases between. This chain's CDR3 is CASSRSGQSYGYTF. CDR3 nucleotide sequence: TGTGCCAGCAGTCGATCCGGACAGTCCTATGGCTACACCTTC.

The table lists this clone with a few counts. The chain joins TRBV5-8 to TRBJ1-5, with D tentatively TRBD1 (6 bases). The CDR3 contains 16 residues. With 1 base removed from V and 0 bases from J, the gap between germline ends came to 11 bases. Germline CDR1 SGHTS, CDR2 YDEGEE. The CDR3, as DNA: TGTGCCAGCAGCTTGTGGACAGTTAATAGCAATCAGCCCCAGCATTTT. Amino acids: CASSLWTVNSNQPQHF.

This chain uses TRBV27 with TRBJ1-4; 8 nucleotides align to TRBD1. CDR3 size: 19 residues. Germline CDR1 is MNHEY and CDR2 is SMNVEV (reference sequence). The trim removed 6 bases at V and 1 base at J, leaving 16 bases unmatched. The CDR3: CASRSGLGRGPRTNEKLFF. DNA for the CDR3: TGTGCCAGCAGATCTGGGCTCGGCAGGGGGCCGAGAACTAATGAAAAACTGTTTTTT.

This chain uses TRBV4-2 with TRBJ1-6; 7 bases are shared with TRBD1. The CDR3 consists of 15 residues. Germline CDR1 and CDR2: LGHNA and YNFKEQ. V shed 0 bases, J shed 9 bases, and the junction held 5 bases outside the gene matches. DNA of the CDR3: TGTGCCAGCAGCCAAGACGACGGGGACAGTTCACCCCTCCACTTT. It translates to CASSQDDGDSSPLHF.

The CDR3 reads CASSVAGAWDEQFF. CDR3 bases: TGTGCCAGCAGTGTAGCGGGGGCGTGGGATGAGCAGTTCTTC. The chain links TRBV2 to TRBJ2-1; 9 bases are shared with TRBD2. Germline lookup yields CDR1 SNHLY and CDR2 FYNNEI. J lost 8 bases, V lost 4 bases, and 6 bases had no gene match. The CDR3 covers 14 residues. The full variable domain, its missing parts supplied by reference TRBV2 and TRBJ2-1, is EPEVTQTPSHQVTQMGQEVILRCVPISNHLYFYWYRQILGQKVEFLVSFYNNEISEKSEIFDDQFSVERPDGSNFTLKIRSTKLEDSAMYFCASSVAGAWDEQFFGPGTRLTVL.

In its sample, this clone was seen a few times. The rearrangement uses TRBV5-1 and TRBJ2-7, with D perhaps TRBD2 (6 bases). The CDR3 runs 13 residues. The germline V and J ends were trimmed by 1 base and 9 bases, with 14 bases remaining between them. Looked up from germline, CDR1 is SGHRS and CDR2 is YFSETQ. CDR3 nucleotide sequence: TGCGCCAGCAGCTTGCTAGCGAATGAACGGCAGTACTTC. It encodes CASSLLANERQYF.

This clone was seen a single time. This chain uses TRBV30 with TRBJ2-5, with a possible D match to TRBD1 (6 bases). The J call may be mistaken, given a closer DNA end match to TRBJ2-7. The CDR3 totals 11 residues. CDR1 is GTSNPN, CDR2 SVGIG, per germline (reference sequence). The CDR3 loop is CAWATGNEQYF. In DNA form, the CDR3 reads TGTGCCTGGGCCACAGGGAACGAGCAGTACTTC.

V is TRBV11-1 and J is TRBJ1-1; D is possibly TRBD1 (5 bases). CDR3 length: 14 residues. Germline V gene lookup returns CDR1 SGHAT and CDR2 FQDESV (reference sequence). V lost 0 bases and J 7 bases, leaving 12 bases between the germline ends. CDR3 amino acids: CASSLARDGREAFF. The CDR3 DNA reads TGTGCCAGCAGCTTAGCGCGGGACGGGCGTGAAGCTTTCTTT. Drawing the rest from reference TRBV11-1 and TRBJ1-1, the complete variable domain is EAEVAQSPRYKITEKSQAVAFWCDPISGHATLYWYRQILGQGPELLVQFQDESVVDDSQLPKDRFSAERLKGVDSTLKIQPAELGDSAMYLCASSLARDGREAFFGQGTRLTVV.

The chain links TRBV13 to TRBJ2-1; the D gene is possibly TRBD2 (7 bases). This CDR3 spans 17 amino acids. Germline V lookup: CDR1 PRHDT, CDR2 FYEKMQ (reference sequence). The ends were cut back, 4 bases at V and 3 bases at J, with 19 bases in the middle. The CDR3 is CASSSTEGGGYYNEQFF. The CDR3 DNA reads as TGTGCCAGCAGCTCTACAGAGGGGGGGGGCTACTACAATGAGCAGTTCTTC.

The chain carries TRBV2 and TRBJ1-2, with 8 bases that match TRBD1. Trimming at V came to 7 bases and at J to 4 bases, leaving 8 bases not matched to a gene. The CDR3 covers 14 residues. Germline CDR1 and CDR2: SNHLY and FYNNEI. CDR3 loop: CASNPSGTGYGYTF. CDR3 coding DNA: TGTGCCAGCAATCCATCCGGGACAGGCTATGGCTACACCTTC.

The chain has TRBV11-2 and TRBJ1-1; 8 bases agree with TRBD1. The CDR3 loop spans 15 amino acids. Germline CDR1 is SGHAT and CDR2 is FQNNGV. V gave up 1 base and J gave up 5 bases; unmatched junction bases: 6. For the CDR3, the DNA is TGTGCCAGCAGCTTAGGACAGGGGAGGAGAACTGAAGCTTTCTTT. This encodes CASSLGQGRRTEAFF. The whole variable domain, filled in from reference TRBV11-2 and TRBJ1-1, reads EAGVAQSPRYKIIEKRQSVAFWCNPISGHATLYWYQQILGQGPKLLIQFQNNGVVDDSQLPKDRFSAERLKGVDSTLKIQPAKLEDSAVYLCASSLGQGRRTEAFFGQGTRLTVV.

The genes are TRBV6-1 and TRBJ2-7, with TRBD2 identical over 8 bases. CDR1 is MNHNS, CDR2 SASEGT, per germline. Trimming removed 3 bases from V and 1 base from J; junction bases left unmatched: 8. This CDR3 is 16 amino acids long. CDR3 region: CASSDRQRGPSYEQYF. DNA of the CDR3: TGTGCCAGCAGTGATAGGCAGCGGGGGCCGTCCTACGAGCAGTACTTC.

This clone was found once. This chain links TRBV7-3 with TRBJ2-1, with 13 bases aligning to TRBD2. The germline V gene has CDR1 SGHTA and CDR2 FQGTGA. Trimming at V came to 4 bases and at J to 6 bases, leaving 3 bases not matched to a gene. CDR3 length equals 15 residues. This CDR3 reads CASSWTSGGSNEQFF. CDR3 bases: TGTGCCAGCAGCTGGACTAGCGGGGGCTCCAATGAGCAGTTCTTC.

This clone has just one count. The chain has TRBV4-1 and TRBJ2-7; the D is unclear. The CDR3 spans 13 residues. Germline V lookup: CDR1 MGHRA, CDR2 YSYEKL. Trimming removed 1 base at V and 3 bases at J, with 7 bases between. Here the CDR3 reads CASSQGQNYEQYF. The CDR3 DNA reads TGCGCCAGCAGCCAAGGACAAAACTACGAGCAGTACTTC.

The V gene is TRBV7-9, the J gene TRBJ1-1; TRBD1 matches 7 bases. Germline CDR1 is SEHNR and CDR2 is FQNEAQ (reference sequence). CDR3 size: 16 residues. With 8 bases clipped from V and 3 bases from J, the junction kept 15 bases outside the gene matches. The CDR3 DNA is TGTGCCAGCGGACCCAGGGGGGTTAAAGTAGACACTGAAGCTTTCTTT. Protein sequence: CASGPRGVKVDTEAFF.